This TCR beta chain came from a study of CD8+ T cells in alopecia areata. In the study overall: For the treated group, dosing was oral tofacitinib at 5 to 10 mg twice daily. General observations from the study: Scalp sequencing also captures normal skin's resident alphabeta T cells. A large proportion of expanded lesional clones were detected persisting in scalp and blood during tofacitinib.

Specified treatment: oral pan-JAK inhibitor, 5-10 mg twice daily. Both peripheral blood and punch biopsies of lesional scalp skin were obtained from patients who had alopecia areata. Remarks on this clone: Its antigen remains unidentified.

RNA was extracted and reverse transcribed into cDNA as the sequencing template. Only in-frame clones appear in the TCRdb table, and some are missing; sequencing was by immunoSEQ multiplex PCR. The table shows around 150,000 clones, with 55% to 75% occurring only once. This CDR3 has 13 amino acids. Germline CDR1 is SQVTM and CDR2 is ANQGSEA. The chain employs TRBV29-1 and TRBJ2-3; TRBD2 might be the D (5 bases). The TCR comes from a human donor with alopecia areata. The sequences come from CD4+ T cells sorted from blood, collected at week 4, from a patient treated with tofacitinib. The CDR3, as DNA: TGCGCCTGGACGGAGGATCATTTTAATACGCAGTATTTT. Translated: CAWTEDHFNTQYF.